The 18 T cell receptor beta chains in this list originate from one sample, sequenced in a study of beta chain features in type 1 diabetes. Whole-study results and caveats: Type 1 diabetes patients showed a moderate but significant shortening of TCRB CDR3s in all four CD4+ subsets.

The sequenced template was cDNA made from the entire isolated RNA. Measured with immunoSEQ multiplex PCR; TCRdb has only the in-frame clones, and not every one. The sample lists roughly 330,000 clones, approximately 15% occurring once. What these receptors recognize is not known. The source material was naive CD4+ T cells from blood. All receptors derive from a young woman with type 1 diabetes.

V usage is TRBV6-5 and J usage is TRBJ2-1, with D perhaps matching TRBD1 (5 bases). This CDR3 spans 16 amino acids. Trimming removed 0 bases at V and 3 bases at J, with 12 bases between. Germline V gives CDR1 MNHEY, CDR2 SVGAGI. The CDR3 here is CASSYSSGSRYNEQFF. The CDR3 DNA sequence: TGTGCCAGCAGTTACTCGTCAGGGTCCCGCTACAATGAGCAGTTCTTC.

J is TRBJ1-5 and V is TRBV18; the D is unclear. Trimming removed 5 bases at V and 5 bases at J, with 10 bases between. Germline-derived CDR1 and CDR2 are KGHSH and LQKENI. CDR3 length: 13 residues. The CDR3 DNA follows: TGTGCCAGCTCAGTGGGGAGAGATCAGCCCCAGCATTTT. Encoded protein: CASSVGRDQPQHF. Full variable domain (remainder filled in from reference TRBV18 and TRBJ1-5): NAGVMQNPRHLVRRRGQEARLRCSPMKGHSHVYWYRQLPEEGLKFMVYLQKENIIDESGMPKERFSAEFPKEGPSILRIQQVVRGDSAAYFCASSVGRDQPQHFGDGTRLSIL.

This clone has more than one count but fewer than ten. The V call is TRBV7-8, the J call TRBJ1-2; D is undetermined. V was pared by 1 base and J by 7 bases, with 10 bases between. Looked up from germline, CDR1 is SGHVS and CDR2 is FQNEAQ. The CDR3 has 13 residues. The CDR3 protein is CASSLGGKTGYTF. The CDR3 nucleotides are TGTGCCAGCAGCTTAGGAGGGAAGACTGGCTACACCTTC.

This clone has just a few counts. The V and J genes are TRBV30 and TRBJ2-2; D possibly corresponds to TRBD1 (6 bases). The length of the CDR3 is 15 residues. Trimming stripped 2 bases from V and 7 bases from J, with 17 bases between. Germline CDR1 is GTSNPN and CDR2 is SVGIG (reference sequence). The CDR3, as DNA: TGTGCCTGGAGTCTAGGTTACAGGGCAGGCGGGGAGCTGTTTTTT. Translation: CAWSLGYRAGGELFF.

This clone was observed a few times. The chain uses TRBV10-3 and TRBJ2-3; 10 nucleotides match TRBD2. The CDR3 spans 16 residues. After removal of 6 bases from V and 1 base from J, the junction contained 7 bases not matched to a gene. Germline CDR1 and CDR2: ENHRY and SYGVKD. CDR3 DNA sequence: TGTGCCATCAGGCCCGAGGGACTAGCGCGCACAGATACGCAGTATTTT. Translated: CAIRPEGLARTDTQYF.

This clone was counted between two and nine times. This chain joins TRBV5-1 and TRBJ2-7; 9 bases map to TRBD1. The junction had 5 bases not matched to a gene; V was cut back by 4 bases and J by 0 bases. This CDR3 has 15 amino acids. From germline, CDR1 is SGHRS and CDR2 YFSETQ. CDR3 region: CASSPDRGFSYEQYF. CDR3 bases: TGCGCCAGCAGCCCAGACAGGGGGTTCTCCTACGAGCAGTACTTC.

The rearrangement uses TRBV7-2 and TRBJ1-5; possible D gene TRBD1, 6 bases. Germline-derived CDR1 and CDR2 are SGHTA and FQGNSA. V shed 5 bases and J shed 1 base, with 12 bases lying between them. CDR3 length: 15 residues. CDR3 residues: CASSKDSGSNQPQHF. CDR3 sequence (DNA): TGTGCCAGCAGCAAGGACAGCGGCAGCAATCAGCCCCAGCATTTT.

This clone was seen a few times. V is TRBV27 and J is TRBJ1-1; D is ambiguous. Germline loops: CDR1 MNHEY, CDR2 SMNVEV (reference sequence). The CDR3 extends over 13 amino acids. Trimming removed 5 bases from V and 1 base from J, with 8 bases in between. CDR3 in DNA: TGTGCCAGCAGTCGCAGCGAGAACACTGAAGCTTTCTTT. Its translation is CASSRSENTEAFF.

This clone has only a few counts. Here the CDR3 DNA reads TGCGCCAGCAGCCAAGGCGTACTAGCGGTTTCAAGCTCCTACGAGCAGTACTTC. It specifies CASSQGVLAVSSSYEQYF. The chain recombines TRBV4-1 with TRBJ2-7; the match to TRBD2 covers 8 bases. The CDR3 consists of 18 residues. After removal of 1 base from V and 0 bases from J, the junction contained 11 bases not matched to a gene. Germline CDR1 and CDR2: MGHRA and YSYEKL.

CDR3 loop: CASSLFGLEDETQYF. CDR3 DNA sequence: TGTGCCAGCAGCCTTTTCGGATTGGAGGACGAGACCCAGTACTTC. The rearrangement joins TRBV6-5 to TRBJ2-5, with D tentatively TRBD2 (5 bases). This CDR3 has 15 residues. Trimming stripped 6 bases from V and 5 bases from J, with 19 bases between. Per the germline V gene, CDR1 is MNHEY and CDR2 is SVGAGI.

This chain connects TRBV27 to TRBJ2-1, with 11 bases fitting TRBD2. Trimming removed 5 bases from V and 7 bases from J; junction bases left unmatched: 7. Germline V gene data show CDR1 as MNHEY and CDR2 as SMNVEV (reference sequence). The CDR3 is 15 residues long. The CDR3 nucleotides read TGTGCCAGCAGTCCCCGGACTAGCGGGTGGAATGAGCAGTTCTTC. Protein product: CASSPRTSGWNEQFF.

This clone was found a few times. V gene TRBV19 combines with J gene TRBJ1-2; 7 bases are shared with TRBD1. Germline-derived CDR1 and CDR2 are LNHDA and SQIVND (reference sequence). The CDR3 is made up of 12 amino acids. V was clipped by 5 bases and J by 4 bases; unmatched bases: 1. The DNA of the CDR3 is TGTGCCAGTAGTCACAGGGGCTATGGCTACACCTTC. Translation gives CASSHRGYGYTF.

This chain links TRBV29-1 with TRBJ1-1; D remains ambiguous. The CDR3 is 14 amino acids. Trimming removed 4 bases from V and 4 bases from J, with 16 bases in between. Germline V lookup: CDR1 SQVTM, CDR2 ANQGSEA. DNA for the CDR3: TGCAGCGTTGTACTTTTGGGCAGGCGCACTGAAGCTTTCTTT. This encodes CSVVLLGRRTEAFF.

This clone has only a few counts. V gene TRBV6-5 combines with J gene TRBJ1-1; no clear D. The CDR3 sequence is 14 residues long. Between the trimmed V and J ends, which lost 2 bases and 1 base, there was a span of 8 bases. Germline-derived CDR1 and CDR2 are MNHEY and SVGAGI. CDR3 nucleotide sequence: TGTGCCAGCAGTTACGGCCGGGAGAACACTGAAGCTTTCTTT. Its translation is CASSYGRENTEAFF.

This clone showed up just a few times. The chain recombines TRBV27 with TRBJ2-1; tentative D call: TRBD1 (6 bases). CDR1 and CDR2 from the germline V gene are MNHEY and SMNVEV (reference sequence). The V and J ends lost 5 bases and 10 bases respectively, with 15 bases between them. The CDR3 loop spans 13 amino acids. CDR3 nucleotides: TGTGCCAGCAGTCCAAAGGGGGTCTTCGAGCAGTTCTTC. Translating it yields CASSPKGVFEQFF.

This clone was seen a few times. V is TRBV15 and J is TRBJ2-1, with 11 bases that match TRBD1. The J segment lost 3 bases and the V segment lost 3 bases, leaving 1 base of the junction unmatched. CDR3 length: 15 amino acids. CDR1 LNHNV and CDR2 YYDKDF come from the germline V gene (reference sequence). CDR3 region: CATSRGQGVYNEQFF. Written as DNA, the CDR3 is TGTGCCACCAGCAGGGGACAGGGGGTCTACAATGAGCAGTTCTTC.

The chain joins TRBV5-8 to TRBJ2-3; TRBD2 agrees at 10 bases. J gave up 0 bases and V 5 bases, and 6 bases lay outside the gene matches. CDR1 and CDR2 from the germline V gene are SGHTS and YDEGEE. The CDR3 loop spans 16 amino acids. CDR3 in amino acids: CASSSSGSLSTDTQYF. In DNA, the CDR3 is TGTGCCAGCAGTTCTAGCGGGAGCCTTAGCACAGATACGCAGTATTTT.

V is TRBV7-9 and J is TRBJ2-7; TRBD1 might be the D (6 bases). Looked up from germline, CDR1 is SEHNR and CDR2 is FQNEAQ (reference sequence). V was trimmed by 5 bases and J by 3 bases, leaving 14 bases between them. The CDR3 covers 14 residues. The CDR3 is CASSRDTRYYEQYF. The DNA of the CDR3 is TGTGCCAGCAGCCGGGACACAAGATACTACGAGCAGTACTTC.